The 29 T cell receptor beta chains below come from one sample, sequenced in a study of graft-versus-host responses after intestinal transplantation. Libraries were prepared by immunoSEQ multiplex PCR; TCRdb keeps only in-frame clonotypes and omits some of them. The data show around 30,000 clones, with approximately 90% seen just once and 11% held by the top ten. The starting material was PBMCs, obtained about 15 months after intestinal transplantation. The receptor source for this set is a human patient who received an intestinal transplant, so some T cells may come from the graft donor.

The chain joins TRBV29-1 to TRBJ2-3; TRBD2 matches 12 bases. CDR3 length equals 16 residues. The germline V gene encodes CDR1 SQVTM and CDR2 ANQGSEA. The V segment lost 0 bases and the J segment 10 bases; nucleotides outside the gene matches: 11. This CDR3 reads CSVEDPRTSGDFPQYF. Here the CDR3 DNA reads TGCAGCGTTGAAGACCCGAGGACTAGCGGGGACTTTCCGCAGTATTTT.

The gene calls are TRBV19 and TRBJ1-5, with D possibly TRBD1 on 6 matching bases. The V gene's germline CDR1 is LNHDA and CDR2 SQIVND (reference sequence). The CDR3 contains 15 residues. V dropped 3 bases and J dropped 1 base, with 10 bases sitting between them. The CDR3 loop reads CASSMGGQSNQPQHF. The CDR3 nucleotides are TGTGCCAGTAGTATGGGAGGACAGAGCAATCAGCCCCAGCATTTT.

V usage is TRBV7-2 and J usage is TRBJ2-1, with unresolved D. This CDR3 has 13 residues. The germline V gene encodes CDR1 SGHTA and CDR2 FQGNSA. V lost 1 base and J 6 bases, leaving 7 bases between the germline ends. DNA for the CDR3: TGTGCCAGCAGCTTAGTACAGTTCAATGAGCAGTTCTTC. This gives the protein CASSLVQFNEQFF.

The chain employs TRBV28 and TRBJ2-2; D not resolved. The CDR3 consists of 13 residues. The germline gives CDR1 MDHEN, CDR2 SYDVKM. The V gene lost 7 bases and the J gene lost 3 bases, with 9 bases spanning the gap. CDR3 DNA: TGTGCCAGCACCCTCAGGTACACCGGGGAGCTGTTTTTT. Translation: CASTLRYTGELFF.

Written as DNA, the CDR3 is TGTGCCAGCAGAAACACAGGGTACGAGCAGTACTTC. Translated: CASRNTGYEQYF. The genes are TRBV2 and TRBJ2-7; D perhaps matches TRBD1 (6 bases). This CDR3 is built from 12 residues. Deletions cut 6 bases from V and 4 bases from J, with 10 bases between. Germline lookup yields CDR1 SNHLY and CDR2 FYNNEI.

The CDR3 DNA reads TGTGCCAGCTCACCGGGACAGGGGTCTGAAGCTTTCTTT. It yields the protein CASSPGQGSEAFF. This chain joins TRBV18 and TRBJ1-1; 10 bases are shared with TRBD1. V lost 3 bases, J lost 6 bases, and 1 base stayed unmatched. The CDR3 extends over 13 amino acids. Germline CDR1 is KGHSH and CDR2 is LQKENI.

The rearrangement joins TRBV7-2 to TRBJ2-7, with D possibly matching TRBD2 (6 bases). Germline V gene sequence: CDR1 SGHTA, CDR2 FQGNSA. V gave up 1 base and J gave up 0 bases, with 13 bases separating them. CDR3 length: 16 amino acids. CDR3 residues: CASSLDRTTYSYEQYF. As DNA, the CDR3 is TGTGCCAGCAGCTTAGACAGGACTACCTACTCCTACGAGCAGTACTTC.

V gene TRBV6-5 combines with J gene TRBJ2-7, with D uncertain. The ends were cut back, 0 bases at V and 6 bases at J, with 12 bases in the middle. The CDR3 sequence is 14 residues long. CDR1 is MNHEY, CDR2 SVGAGI, per germline. DNA of the CDR3: TGTGCCAGCAGTTACTCGCTCTCTCCAGGCGAGCAGTACTTC. Residues: CASSYSLSPGEQYF.

The chain recombines TRBV27 with TRBJ2-3; no clear D gene. CDR1 is MNHEY, CDR2 SMNVEV, per germline (reference sequence). Trimming shortened V by 6 bases and J by 2 bases, and 12 bases separated the two germline ends. CDR3 length equals 14 residues. CDR3 protein: CASRHLSATDTQYF. The CDR3 nucleotides read TGTGCCAGCAGGCACCTAAGCGCCACAGATACGCAGTATTTT.

The rearrangement uses TRBV19 and TRBJ2-7; unclear D gene. The CDR3 spans 14 residues. With 3 bases removed from V and 1 base from J, the gap between germline ends came to 10 bases. Germline-derived CDR1 and CDR2 are LNHDA and SQIVND (reference sequence). This CDR3 reads CASSIGGSSYEQYF. The DNA for the CDR3 is TGTGCCAGTAGTATCGGTGGGTCTTCCTACGAGCAGTACTTC. The full variable domain, completed using reference TRBV19 and TRBJ2-7, is DGGITQSPKYLFRKEGQNVTLSCEQNLNHDAMYWYRQDPGQGLRLIYYSQIVNDFQKGDIAEGYSVSREKKESFPLTVTSAQKNPTAFYLCASSIGGSSYEQYFGPGTRLTVT.

The gene calls are TRBV6-6 and TRBJ2-1; TRBD2 aligns across 7 bases. V lost 7 bases to trimming and J lost 4 bases; unmatched junction nucleotides: 13. This CDR3 has 16 amino acids. CDR1 is MNHNY, CDR2 SVGAGI, per germline (reference sequence). In DNA form, the CDR3 reads TGTGCCAGCACGCGCGGTGAAGCTAGCGGATACAATGAGCAGTTCTTC. Amino acid sequence: CASTRGEASGYNEQFF.

V usage is TRBV2 and J usage is TRBJ2-3; TRBD1 is a possible D gene (5 bases). The CDR3 has 15 residues. V lost 7 bases, J lost 0 bases, and 14 bases lay in between. Germline V CDR1 and CDR2: SNHLY, FYNNEI. CDR3 loop: CASISQVVSTDTQYF. DNA of the CDR3: TGTGCCAGCATCTCACAGGTTGTGAGCACAGATACGCAGTATTTT.

The rearrangement uses TRBV4-3 and TRBJ1-2; D is undetermined. CDR1 LGHNA and CDR2 YSLEER come from the germline V gene. This CDR3 has 14 residues. V lost 0 bases and J lost 2, with 7 bases in between. This CDR3 reads CASSQDAGNYGYTF. For the CDR3, the DNA is TGCGCCAGCAGCCAAGATGCCGGGAACTATGGCTACACCTTC.

The rearrangement links TRBV18 to TRBJ2-7, with 8 bases that match TRBD1. CDR1 and CDR2 from the germline V gene are KGHSH and LQKENI. The V segment lost 2 bases and the J segment 5 bases; nucleotides outside the gene matches: 2. The CDR3 has 13 amino acids. The chain's CDR3 is CASSPGQGDEQYF. The CDR3 DNA sequence: TGTGCCAGCTCACCAGGACAGGGCGACGAGCAGTACTTC.

Details on this clone: A junction boundary mismatches the germline segment, possibly from a read error. The chain is built from TRBV6-1 and TRBJ1-1; 8 bases map to TRBD1. In germline, CDR1 is MNHNS, CDR2 SASEGT. This CDR3 comprises 15 residues. This CDR3 reads CASGDQGAIVTEAFF. CDR3 bases: TGTGCCAGCGGTGACCAGGGGGCAATAGTGACTGAAGCTTTCTTT.

J is TRBJ2-5 and V is TRBV5-4; TRBD2 aligns across 10 bases. Germline assignment: CDR1 SGHNT and CDR2 YYREEE (reference sequence). The CDR3 covers 17 residues. J was trimmed by 5 bases and V by 0 bases; bases with no gene match: 10. In DNA form, the CDR3 reads TGTGCCAGCAGCTTGGCCCAGCGGGGGGGCCTCCGGGAGACCCAGTACTTC. It codes for CASSLAQRGGLRETQYF.

V gene TRBV28 combines with J gene TRBJ2-1; 11 nucleotides agree with TRBD1. The CDR3 consists of 17 residues. Trimming at V came to 7 bases and at J to 9 bases, leaving 17 bases not matched to a gene. CDR1 MDHEN and CDR2 SYDVKM come from the germline V gene. Written as DNA, the CDR3 is TGTGCCAGCACATTACACCCGGGGACAGGGGGTTCTTTTGAGCAGTTCTTC. It codes for CASTLHPGTGGSFEQFF.

This clone was found a few times. The CDR3 DNA is TGCGCCAGCAGCTCCGGACAGGTCACAGATACGCAGTATTTT. It translates to CASSSGQVTDTQYF. The rearrangement joins TRBV5-1 to TRBJ2-3; 7 nucleotides match TRBD1. Germline lookup yields CDR1 SGHRS and CDR2 YFSETQ. V dropped 3 bases and J dropped 2; count of bases not matched to a gene: 3. This CDR3 has 14 amino acids.

This clone showed up just once. No conserved phenylalanine or tryptophan ends this CDR3, so it is likely a read error. The V gene is TRBV7-2, the J gene TRBJ1-4; D gene unclear. Trimming removed 4 bases from V and 0 bases from J, with 9 bases in between. Germline values: CDR1 SGHTA, CDR2 FQGNSA. This CDR3 has 15 residues. The chain's CDR3 is CASSSQLSTNEKLFL. The CDR3 nucleotides are TGTGCCAGCAGCTCGCAACTCTCAACTAATGAAAAACTGTTTCTT.

This clone was seen once. The rearrangement uses TRBV28 and TRBJ1-6, with 7 bases that match TRBD1. V dropped 5 bases and J dropped 11; count of bases not matched to a gene: 9. This CDR3 spans 14 amino acids. The germline V gene has CDR1 MDHEN and CDR2 SYDVKM. CDR3 loop: CASSMLQGEAPLHF. CDR3 nucleotide sequence: TGTGCCAGCAGTATGTTGCAGGGGGAGGCACCCCTCCACTTT.

The V gene is TRBV7-6, the J gene TRBJ2-5; 9 positions agree with TRBD1. The J call may be in error: the DNA end matches TRBJ2-7 better. In germline, CDR1 is SGHVS, CDR2 FNYEAQ. The CDR3 has 16 amino acids. The CDR3 loop reads CASSHRTGEVSYEQYF. The CDR3 DNA is TGTGCCAGCAGCCACCGGACAGGGGAAGTGTCCTACGAGCAGTACTTC.

The chain uses TRBV6-1 and TRBJ1-2; D unresolved. V lost 6 bases to trimming and J lost 4 bases, with 18 bases between them. In germline, CDR1 is MNHNS, CDR2 SASEGT. CDR3 length: 15 amino acids. This CDR3 reads CASRGFEGGFYGYTF. CDR3 DNA: TGTGCCAGCAGGGGCTTCGAAGGTGGATTCTATGGCTACACCTTC.

CDR3 in amino acids: CASSLSGGDTQYF. The CDR3 nucleotides read TGTGCCAGCAGTTTATCAGGTGGGGATACGCAGTATTTT. The chain links TRBV27 to TRBJ2-3; D remains unclear. CDR1 and CDR2 (germline): MNHEY, SMNVEV (reference sequence). CDR3 length equals 13 residues. Trimming removed 0 bases at V and 6 bases at J, with 7 bases between.

This chain uses TRBV28 with TRBJ2-2; 7 bases align to TRBD1. The V segment lost 4 bases and the J segment 2 bases; nucleotides outside the gene matches: 4. Germline CDR1 is MDHEN and CDR2 is SYDVKM. The CDR3 runs to 15 residues. The CDR3: CASSSGTANTGELFF. Written as DNA, the CDR3 is TGTGCCAGCAGTTCCGGGACAGCCAACACCGGGGAGCTGTTTTTT.

The chain couples TRBV21-1 to TRBJ2-7; the tabulated D call, TRBD2, remains unverified against the DNA. TRBV21-1 is labeled a pseudogene. The CDR3 is 17 amino acids. CDR3 amino acids: CASSNGGGTSADYEQYF. CDR3 bases: TGTGCCAGCAGCAACGGGGGGGGAACTAGCGCGGACTACGAGCAGTACTTC.

This clone was counted once. This chain joins TRBV6-6 and TRBJ2-7; D ambiguous. The CDR3 extends over 13 amino acids. Trimming left V 0 bases short and J 0 bases short, with 3 bases between. The germline CDR1 and CDR2 sequences are MNHNY and SVGAGI (reference sequence). Here the CDR3 reads CASSYSDSYEQYF. The DNA of the CDR3 is TGTGCCAGCAGTTACTCAGACTCCTACGAGCAGTACTTC.

The chain employs TRBV6-1 and TRBJ2-5, with D unclear. The end of the DNA is better explained by TRBJ2-7, so the J call may be wrong. CDR1 is MNHNS, CDR2 SASEGT, per germline. The CDR3 runs 15 residues. The CDR3 DNA sequence: TGTGCCAGCAGTGAACTTCCGTCCAGCTCCTACGAGCAGTACTTC. This gives the protein CASSELPSSSYEQYF.

The gene calls are TRBV19 and TRBJ2-3; D is possibly TRBD1 (6 bases). CDR3 size: 13 residues. Germline V gene data show CDR1 as LNHDA and CDR2 as SQIVND (reference sequence). V was shortened by 5 bases and J by 4 bases, with 10 bases between the two germline ends. The CDR3 sequence: CASSSGTPDTQYF. DNA for the CDR3: TGTGCCAGTAGTTCCGGGACACCAGATACGCAGTATTTT.

This clone was seen once. The chain is built from TRBV11-2 and TRBJ2-7; TRBD2 agrees at 11 bases. The V gene's germline CDR1 is SGHAT and CDR2 FQNNGV. The CDR3 is 16 residues long. After removal of 5 bases from V and 2 bases from J, the junction contained 8 bases not matched to a gene. The CDR3 is CASSPTSGVDPYEQYF. As DNA, the CDR3 is TGTGCCAGCAGCCCGACTAGCGGGGTGGATCCCTACGAGCAGTACTTC.